This TCR beta chain was documented in a study of blood T cell repertoires in COVID-19. Background on the study: The samples span acute and convalescent COVID-19 from the United States, Italy and Spain. Sources were T cells, B-cell-depleted T cells, or PBMCs; the material itself was cDNA or gDNA.

The CDR3 consists of 14 residues. Germline V gives CDR1 SEHNR, CDR2 FQNEAQ (reference sequence). Trimming at V came to 4 bases and at J to 6 bases, leaving 8 bases not matched to a gene. Original methodology: Reference gene primers were amplified, and this amplification served to estimate nucleated cell counts. TCRdb's table, derived via immunoSEQ multiplex PCR, lists solely in-frame clones and lacks some. V, J and clone size are taken as reported in that table, and D and trimming were inferred from the DNA itself. The sample has hundreds of thousands of clones; about 83% are singletons. This TCR was recovered from a woman aged 40 to 50 with active or convalescent COVID-19. Source material: peripheral blood. J is TRBJ2-7 and V is TRBV7-9, with 8 bases that match TRBD1. CDR3 in amino acids: CASSSGTGRSEQYF. The CDR3 DNA sequence: TGTGCCAGCAGCTCCGGGACAGGACGGAGCGAGCAGTACTTC.